A selection of T cell receptor beta chains follows, all from one sample in a study of blood T cell repertoires in COVID-19. TCRdb's table, derived via immunoSEQ multiplex PCR, lists solely in-frame clones and lacks some. Among fewer than 700,000 clones listed, around 90% were seen once. The sequencing input was peripheral blood. Every receptor here comes from a woman in her forties or fifties with COVID-19, enrolled during active disease. Each CDR3 is given with its conserved first and last residue. Fields, in order: CDR3 protein, CDR3 DNA, J gene, V gene, D gene, clone size. A D gene is named only where the DNA matches it firmly. Clone size is shown for a subset of rows, as once, few, many or a class of expanded clone.

CASTGTGVTEAFF	TGTGCCAGTACCGGGACAGGGGTGACTGAAGCTTTCTTT	TRBJ1-1	TRBV19	TRBD1	-
CATSDLNRDYTF	TGTGCCACCAGTGATTTGAACAGGGACTACACCTTC	TRBJ1-2	TRBV24-1	-	-
CAIRGAGTEAFF	TGTGCCATCAGGGGGGCCGGAACTGAAGCTTTCTTT	TRBJ1-1	TRBV10-3	-	-
CASRGGLAVAKNIQYF	TGTGCCAGCAGGGGGGGACTAGCGGTAGCCAAAAACATTCAGTACTTC	TRBJ2-4	TRBV6-4	TRBD2	once
CASSELGANYGYTF	TGTGCCAGCAGTGAATTAGGAGCTAACTATGGCTACACCTTC	TRBJ1-2	TRBV2	-	-
CASRTGGAADTQYF	TGCGCCAGCAGGACCGGGGGGGCGGCAGATACGCAGTATTTT	TRBJ2-3	TRBV5-1	TRBD2	-
CASSQKVGTSGGAYTQYF	TGCGCCAGCAGCCAAAAGGTTGGGACTAGCGGGGGGGCCTATACGCAGTATTTT	TRBJ2-3	TRBV4-1	TRBD2	-
CASSPRTGNTEAFF	TGCGCCAGCAGCCCTCGTACAGGGAACACTGAAGCTTTCTTT	TRBJ1-1	TRBV5-1	-	-
CASSLERGNTIYF	TGTGCCAGCAGCTTAGAGAGGGGAAACACCATATATTTT	TRBJ1-3	TRBV11-2	-	-
CASSQAGTPTDTQYF	TGTGCCAGCAGCCAAGCCGGGACTCCCACAGATACGCAGTATTTT	TRBJ2-3	TRBV3-1/TRBV3-2	-	-
CASKEAGGGLSEQYF	TGTGCCAGCAAGGAAGCCGGGGGGGGGCTATCCGAGCAGTACTTC	TRBJ2-7	TRBV28	TRBD2	-
CASSPRGYEQYF	TGTGCCAGCAGCCCCCGGGGGTACGAGCAGTACTTC	TRBJ2-7	TRBV7-9	-	-
CASSFVAGNYGYTF	TGTGCCAGCAGCTTTGTCGCCGGGAACTATGGCTACACCTTC	TRBJ1-2	TRBV11-2	-	-
CATSPLAGGTDTQYF	TGTGCCACCAGTCCCCTAGCGGGGGGCACAGATACGCAGTATTTT	TRBJ2-3	TRBV19	TRBD2	-
CASSVDSGAISEQFF	TGTGCCAGCAGCGTAGACAGCGGGGCCATATCTGAGCAGTTCTTC	TRBJ2-1	TRBV9	TRBD2	once